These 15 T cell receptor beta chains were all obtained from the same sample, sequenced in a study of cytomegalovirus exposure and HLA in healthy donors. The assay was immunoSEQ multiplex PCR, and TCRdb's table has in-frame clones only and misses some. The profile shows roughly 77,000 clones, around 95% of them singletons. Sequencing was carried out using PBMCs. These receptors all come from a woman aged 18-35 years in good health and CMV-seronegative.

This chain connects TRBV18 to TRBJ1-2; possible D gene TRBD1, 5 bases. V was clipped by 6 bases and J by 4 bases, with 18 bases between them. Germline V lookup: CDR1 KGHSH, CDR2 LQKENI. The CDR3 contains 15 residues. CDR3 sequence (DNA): TGTGCCAGCTCGCCGCCGGGACTCAAGGCCTATGGCTACACCTTC. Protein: CASSPPGLKAYGYTF.

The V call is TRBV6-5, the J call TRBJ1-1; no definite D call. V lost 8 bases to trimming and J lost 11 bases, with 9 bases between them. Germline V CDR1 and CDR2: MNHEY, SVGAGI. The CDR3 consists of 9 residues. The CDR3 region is CASGGGAFF. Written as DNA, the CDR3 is TGTGCCAGCGGAGGAGGCGCTTTCTTT.

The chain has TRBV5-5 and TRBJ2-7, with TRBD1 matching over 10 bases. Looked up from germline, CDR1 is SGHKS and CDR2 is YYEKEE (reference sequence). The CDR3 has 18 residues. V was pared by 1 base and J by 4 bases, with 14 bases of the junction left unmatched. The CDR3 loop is CASSLSPFRDRGAYEQYF. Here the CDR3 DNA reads TGTGCCAGCAGCTTGTCTCCCTTCCGGGACAGGGGCGCTTACGAGCAGTACTTC.

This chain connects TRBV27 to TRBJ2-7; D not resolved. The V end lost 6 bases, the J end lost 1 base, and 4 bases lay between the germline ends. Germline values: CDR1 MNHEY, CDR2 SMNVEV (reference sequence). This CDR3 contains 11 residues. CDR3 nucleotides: TGTGCCAGCAGGACATCCTACGAGCAGTACTTC. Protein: CASRTSYEQYF.

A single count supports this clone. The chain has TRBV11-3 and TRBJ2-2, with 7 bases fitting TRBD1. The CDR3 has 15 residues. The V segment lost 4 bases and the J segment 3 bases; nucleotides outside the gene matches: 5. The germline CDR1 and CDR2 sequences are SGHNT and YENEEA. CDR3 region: CASSSYRGDTGELFF. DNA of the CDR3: TGTGCCAGCAGCTCGTACAGGGGAGACACCGGGGAGCTGTTTTTT.

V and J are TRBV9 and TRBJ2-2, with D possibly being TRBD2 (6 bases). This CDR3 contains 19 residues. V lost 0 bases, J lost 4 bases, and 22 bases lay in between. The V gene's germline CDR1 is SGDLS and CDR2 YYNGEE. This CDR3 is CASSVEAGQGGGGTGELFF. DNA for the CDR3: TGTGCCAGCAGCGTAGAGGCAGGGCAGGGAGGAGGAGGCACCGGGGAGCTGTTTTTT.

In DNA, the CDR3 is TGTGCCAGTAGTATGGTTCTCTCGGACAGAACCTATGGCTACACCTTC. As protein: CASSMVLSDRTYGYTF. The chain uses TRBV19 and TRBJ1-2; D is possibly TRBD1 (6 bases). Deletions cut 3 bases from V and 4 bases from J, with 18 bases between. The CDR3 spans 16 residues. Germline CDR1 reads LNHDA; CDR2 reads SQIVND (reference sequence).

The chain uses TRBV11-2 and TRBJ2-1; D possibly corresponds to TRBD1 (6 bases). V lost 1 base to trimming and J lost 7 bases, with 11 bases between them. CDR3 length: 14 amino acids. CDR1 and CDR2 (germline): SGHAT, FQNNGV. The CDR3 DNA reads TGTGCCAGCAGCTTAGTGGGACACAATAATGAGCAGTTCTTC. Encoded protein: CASSLVGHNNEQFF.

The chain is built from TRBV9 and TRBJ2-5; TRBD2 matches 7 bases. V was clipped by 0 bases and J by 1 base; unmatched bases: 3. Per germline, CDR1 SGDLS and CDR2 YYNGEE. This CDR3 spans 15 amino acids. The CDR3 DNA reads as TGTGCCAGCAGCGTAGGGACTAGGTCCCAAGAGACCCAGTACTTC. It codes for CASSVGTRSQETQYF.

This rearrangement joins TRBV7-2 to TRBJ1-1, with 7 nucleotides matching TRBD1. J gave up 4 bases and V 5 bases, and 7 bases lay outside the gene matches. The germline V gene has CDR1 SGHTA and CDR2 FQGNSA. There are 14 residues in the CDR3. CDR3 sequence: CASSRLQGITEAFF. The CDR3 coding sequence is TGTGCCAGCAGCAGACTACAGGGGATCACTGAAGCTTTCTTT.

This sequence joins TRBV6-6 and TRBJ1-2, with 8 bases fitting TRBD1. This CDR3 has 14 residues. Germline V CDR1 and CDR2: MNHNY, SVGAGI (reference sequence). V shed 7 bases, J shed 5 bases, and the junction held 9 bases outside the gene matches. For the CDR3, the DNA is TGTGCCAGCATCAACAGGGGGTTCCTTTATGGCTACACCTTC. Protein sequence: CASINRGFLYGYTF.

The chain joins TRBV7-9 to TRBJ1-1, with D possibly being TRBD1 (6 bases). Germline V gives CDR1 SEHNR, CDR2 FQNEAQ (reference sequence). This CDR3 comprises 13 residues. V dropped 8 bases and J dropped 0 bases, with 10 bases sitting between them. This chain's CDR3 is CASSGQLNTEAFF. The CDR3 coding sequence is TGTGCCAGCTCGGGACAATTGAACACTGAAGCTTTCTTT.

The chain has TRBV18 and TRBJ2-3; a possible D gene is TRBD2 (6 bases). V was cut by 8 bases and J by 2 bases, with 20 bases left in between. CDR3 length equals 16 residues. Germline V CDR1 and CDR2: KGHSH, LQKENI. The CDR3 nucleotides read TGTGCCAGCCAGGACTACCTTTCACCCGTCACAGATACGCAGTATTTT. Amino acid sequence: CASQDYLSPVTDTQYF.

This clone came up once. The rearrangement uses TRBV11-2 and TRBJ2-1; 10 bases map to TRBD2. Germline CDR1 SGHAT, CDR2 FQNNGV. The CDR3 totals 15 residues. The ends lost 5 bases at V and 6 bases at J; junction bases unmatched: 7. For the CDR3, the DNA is TGTGCCAGCAGCAGCCCTAGCGGGAGTATCAATGAGCAGTTCTTC. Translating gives CASSSPSGSINEQFF.

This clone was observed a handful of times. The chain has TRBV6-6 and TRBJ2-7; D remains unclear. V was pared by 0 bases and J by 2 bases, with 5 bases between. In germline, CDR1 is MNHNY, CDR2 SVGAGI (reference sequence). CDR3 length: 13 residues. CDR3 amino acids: CASSYSTTYEQYF. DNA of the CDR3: TGTGCCAGCAGTTACTCGACAACCTACGAGCAGTACTTC.